This T cell receptor beta chain appears in the sequencing data of a study of T cell responses to AZD1222 COVID-19 vaccine (dated by TCRdb to 2020 to 2022). With regard to the full study: TCR sequencing covered approximately 230 trial participants: 200 to 220 given two doses of AZD1222 and about 26 given two doses of MenACWY control vaccine. Enrollment into the trials was organized by age into subgroups of 18-55, 56-69 and 70-plus years, and those subgroups contained roughly 150, 30 and 60 TCR-sequenced participants, respectively. Broader findings and caveats from the paper: Reportedly, almost half of the unique spike-specific TCRs recognized epitopes lying outside the regions that are mutated in the B.1.351 and B.1.1.7 variants. Vaccine-associated CD4 TCRs spanned the whole spike protein, with dominant responses in regions 160-218 and 743-854. No day 14 peak-response samples were available, so repertoires were characterized only after the peak T cell response. The 56-69-year group was small, and its depth increase did not reach significance, likely because of low power. After two AZD1222 doses, spike-specific TCR breadth and depth were significantly higher than at day 0 and than in MenACWY recipients. Participants were mostly white British and included more females than males, and it was suggested by the authors that clonal diversity may have been underestimated. Only five to seven AZD1222 recipients were SARS-CoV-2 seropositive at baseline, limiting conclusions about previously exposed vaccinees.

This clone was seen only once. The clone's antigen remains unknown. The record has no base qualities; no much larger clone is one base away. The CDR3 regions of human TCRbeta chains were subjected to immunosequencing. Under the source paper's analysis protocol: TCRs in the repertoires were compared against a reference library of SARS-CoV-2-specific TCRs that had been generated with the MIRA antigen-specificity platform. Breadth was defined as the fraction of unique TCRs that were SARS-CoV-2-associated, and depth was defined as the fraction of total T cells that were SARS-CoV-2-associated. Using the MIRA data, each spike-specific TCR was mapped to the spike region that the TCR reacts to and placed in a CD4 or CD8 class. Log10-transformed breadth and depth values were compared by one-way ANOVA with Sidak's multiple comparisons tests. This is the immuneACCESS table as TCRdb keeps it, with only in-frame sequences that have V and J called. A part of the clones is gone; compared with another copy, unresolved V genes explain less than half, and the rest is unexplained. That table furnishes V, J and clone size, whereas the DNA furnished D and trimming. Counted in this sample were 200,000 or so clones; roughly 92% of them appeared once. 0.9% to 1.1% of the sample is taken by the ten largest.

The time point label for this specimen denotes: about 28 days (+/-7) after the second vaccine dose. Because spike-specific TCR depth and breadth did not differ between the two schedules, AZD1222 recipients who got a second dose at roughly 4 weeks were pooled with those who got a second dose at roughly 12 weeks. Vaccinee samples came from UK trials COV001 and COV002, including a single-blind randomized controlled phase 2/3 trial of AZD1222 (ChAdOx1 nCoV-19) in healthy adults. Trial participant PBMC samples were collected at day 0 and day 28 after the second dose for TCRbeta chain sequencing. The receptor was derived from an adult who received the AZD1222 COVID-19 vaccine. Material: peripheral blood, obtained 28 days after the second AZD1222 dose.

The CDR3 protein: CASSPRSGGSSGNTIYF. The DNA is TGTGCCAGCAGCCCCCGTTCAGGGGGATCCTCTGGAAACACCATATATTTT. The rearrangement combines TRBV7-8 with TRBJ1-3; TRBD1 lines up with 7 middle nucleotides. V has 5 bases trimmed and J has 0 bases trimmed; junction bases matching no gene number 10. Including the terminal cysteine and phenylalanine, the CDR3 comprises 17 residues. The entry retains the CDR3 DNA only, 51 bases that are in frame from base 1. CDR1 and CDR2, looked up from the germline V gene, are SGHVS and FQNEAQ.